The rows below give T cell receptor beta chains drawn from one sample of a study of CD8 T cells in Susac syndrome. TCRdb reprocessed the immunoSEQ multiplex PCR reads with MiXCR, giving one entry per CDR3 protein. This sample has about 85,000 distinct CDR3 sequences, with roughly 94% found just once. The sample consisted of CD8+ T cells from PBMCs. These receptors were obtained from a human donor with Susac syndrome. CDR3s include the opening cysteine and the closing phenylalanine or tryptophan. The D gene is left open where the match is weak. Not all rows give a size; the values are once, few, many and, for expanded clones, a class.

d_call j_call clone_size v_call cdr3_aa cdr3_nt
- TRBJ2-1 - TRBV24-1 CATRDKSSYNEQFF TGTGCCACCAGGGATAAGAGCTCCTACAATGAGCAGTTCTTC
- TRBJ1-2 - TRBV25-1 CASIGSYGYTF TGTGCCAGCATCGGATCCTATGGCTACACCTTC
- TRBJ1-2 - TRBV5-4 CASSNTGWNNYGYTF TGTGCCAGCAGCAATACAGGGTGGAATAACTATGGCTACACCTTC
- TRBJ1-2 once TRBV29-1 CSVEDGLTNYGYTF TGCAGCGTTGAAGATGGACTGACTAACTATGGCTACACCTTC
- TRBJ2-2 - TRBV2 CASLRTENTGELFF TGTGCCAGCCTCCGGACTGAGAACACCGGGGAGCTGTTTTTT
- TRBJ2-7 - TRBV2 CATLRGQSGEQYF TGTGCTACCCTTCGGGGACAATCCGGCGAGCAGTACTTC
- TRBJ2-1 - TRBV4-3 CASSRSLGAYNEQFF TGCGCCAGCAGTCGTAGCCTGGGGGCCTACAATGAGCAGTTCTTC
TRBD2 TRBJ2-2 - TRBV20-1 CSARDGTSDTGELFF TGCAGTGCTAGAGATGGGACTAGCGACACCGGGGAGCTGTTTTTT
TRBD2 TRBJ2-2 - TRBV25-1 CASSEEGLAGDTGELFF TGTGCCAGCAGTGAAGAAGGGCTAGCGGGAGATACCGGGGAGCTGTTTTTT
- TRBJ2-2 - TRBV29-1 CSAENTGELFF TGCAGCGCAGAAAACACCGGGGAGCTGTTTTTT
- TRBJ2-7 - TRBV5-1 CASSLMPEYEQYF TGCGCCAGCAGCTTGATGCCAGAGTACGAGCAGTACTTC
- TRBJ2-4 - TRBV12-3/TRBV12-4 CASSTGTFQYF TGTGCCAGCAGCACCGGGACTTTTCAGTACTTC
TRBD1 TRBJ1-5 - TRBV9 CASSVEGTATQPQHF TGTGCCAGCAGCGTAGAGGGGACAGCAACCCAGCCCCAGCATTTT
TRBD2 TRBJ2-7 once TRBV23-1 CASSPKNRGLREPGYEQYF TGCGCCAGCAGTCCCAAAAATCGGGGGTTGCGGGAGCCAGGGTACGAGCAGTACTTC
- TRBJ2-5 - TRBV7-9 CASSPTGSTETQYF TGTGCCAGCAGCCCTACAGGGTCCACGGAGACCCAGTACTTC
TRBD1 TRBJ2-5 - TRBV29-1 CSVPGQGERETQYF TGCAGCGTCCCGGGACAGGGGGAACGGGAGACCCAGTACTTC
TRBD1 TRBJ2-7 - TRBV12-5 CASGSPGTGGEEQYF TGTGCTAGTGGTTCCCCCGGGACAGGGGGCGAGGAGCAGTACTTC
TRBD2 TRBJ2-3 - TRBV29-1 CSVDSGSSTDTQYF TGCAGCGTTGATAGCGGGAGTAGCACAGATACGCAGTATTTT
TRBD1 TRBJ1-2 - TRBV13 CASSSGQGSNYGYTF TGTGCCAGCAGCTCCGGACAGGGATCAAACTATGGCTACACCTTC
- TRBJ1-2 - TRBV29-1 CSVEAGGVNGYTF TGCAGCGTCGAGGCAGGTGGTGTCAATGGCTACACCTTC
- TRBJ2-3 - TRBV5-6 CASSLGVGTDTQYF TGTGCCAGCAGCTTGGGAGTGGGCACAGATACGCAGTATTTT
- TRBJ2-1 once TRBV6-2/TRBV6-3 CASILRGTPLGEQFF TGTGCCAGCATCCTTAGGGGGACTCCACTCGGTGAGCAGTTCTTC
- TRBJ2-6 - TRBV3-1 CASSQDGTSGANVLTF TGTGCCAGCAGCCAAGATGGCACCTCTGGGGCCAACGTCCTGACTTTC
- TRBJ2-5 once TRBV25-1 CASSGRLIPAASQYF TGTGCCAGCAGTGGACGACTTATCCCAGCTGCCTCCCAGTACTTC
- TRBJ2-1 - TRBV24-1 CATSDWPRGDEQFF TGTGCCACCAGTGATTGGCCTCGGGGCGATGAGCAGTTCTTC
- TRBJ1-1 - TRBV19 CASTQDGEAFF TGTGCCAGTACCCAAGACGGTGAAGCTTTCTTT
- TRBJ2-5 few TRBV7-7 CASSLPDARETQYF TGTGCTAGCAGCCTCCCGGATGCAAGAGAGACCCAGTACTTC
- TRBJ1-2 - TRBV14 CASSGGANYGYTF TGTGCCAGCAGTGGCGGAGCTAACTATGGCTACACCTTC
- TRBJ1-1 - TRBV28 CASSLGMNTEAFF TGTGCCAGCAGTTTGGGGATGAACACTGAAGCTTTCTTT
- TRBJ2-5 - TRBV25-1 CASSGGLEYF TGTGCCAGCAGTGGGGGACTGGAGTACTTC
TRBD1 TRBJ2-5 once TRBV24-1 CATSDSRTEGQGQETQYF TGTGCCACCAGTGATTCCCGGACGGAGGGACAGGGGCAAGAGACCCAGTACTTC
- TRBJ2-5 - TRBV29-1 CSVEDYETQYF TGCAGCGTTGAAGATTACGAGACCCAGTACTTC
- TRBJ1-1 - TRBV19 CASSIGGVNMNTEAFF TGTGCCAGTAGTATCGGCGGGGTAAACATGAACACTGAAGCTTTCTTT
- TRBJ2-5 - TRBV3-1 CASSGRQQETQYF TGTGCCAGCAGCGGCCGACAGCAAGAGACCCAGTACTTC
- TRBJ2-2 - TRBV4-1 CASSPGASGTGELFF TGCGCCAGCAGCCCCGGGGCCAGCGGCACCGGGGAGCTGTTTTTT
- TRBJ2-1 - TRBV12-3/TRBV12-4 CASSHTSYNEQFF TGTGCCAGCAGTCATACTAGCTACAATGAGCAGTTCTTC
- TRBJ2-1 - TRBV2 CASAHNNEQFF TGTGCCAGCGCACACAACAATGAGCAGTTCTTC
TRBD2 TRBJ2-1 - TRBV29-1 CSVILAGGPHNEQFF TGCAGCGTGATACTAGCGGGAGGGCCCCACAATGAGCAGTTCTTC
- TRBJ1-1 - TRBV7-6 CASSLEAGDTEAFF TGTGCCAGCAGCTTAGAAGCAGGGGACACTGAAGCTTTCTTT
- TRBJ2-7 - TRBV7-9 CASSSPGSYEQYF TGTGCCAGCAGCTCCCCGGGCTCCTACGAGCAGTACTTC
- TRBJ2-3 - TRBV20-1 CSARDSDTQYF TGCAGTGCTAGGGACTCGGATACGCAGTATTTT
- TRBJ2-1 once TRBV9 CASSVPTSSYNEQFF TGTGCCAGCAGCGTCCCCACTAGCTCCTACAATGAGCAGTTCTTC
TRBD1 TRBJ2-7 - TRBV3-1 CASSHHSRTGIYEQYF TGTGCCAGCAGCCACCACTCCCGGACAGGGATCTACGAGCAGTACTTC
TRBD1 TRBJ2-3 - TRBV20-1 CSARDRRGGRTTDTQYF TGCAGTGCTAGAGATAGGCGAGGGGGCAGAACCACAGATACGCAGTATTTT
TRBD2 TRBJ2-7 - TRBV18 CASSPELADTYEQYF TGTGCCAGCTCACCAGAGCTAGCGGATACCTACGAGCAGTACTTC